The entry below describes one TCR beta chain. This CDR3 spans 15 amino acids. V lost 0 bases and J lost 8, with 14 bases in between. Germline V gene lookup returns CDR1 SGHRS and CDR2 YFSETQ. These data originate in a study of blood T cell repertoires in COVID-19. Whole-study context: Whether acute or convalescent, the COVID-19 samples came from the United States, Italy and Spain.

Measured with immunoSEQ multiplex PCR; TCRdb has only the in-frame clones, and not every one. The sample consists of 98,000 or so clones, 84% of them appearing once. The sequencing input was peripheral blood. V is TRBV5-1 and J is TRBJ1-4; D unclear. The TCR originated in a man between 60 and 70 years old with acute or convalescent COVID-19. The chain's CDR3 is CASSLVGGEEEKLFF. The CDR3, as DNA: TGCGCCAGCAGCTTGGTTGGAGGAGAAGAGGAAAAACTGTTTTTT.